The rows below give T cell receptor beta chains drawn from one sample of a study of blood T cell repertoires in COVID-19. This table comes from immunoSEQ multiplex PCR, and its TCRdb copy is limited to in-frame clones, with some not included. The sample gives roughly 30,000 clones, 88% of which show up once; 4.5% to 7.5% is in the top ten. Sequenced input: peripheral blood. Receptor source: a human donor in a cohort sampled during active COVID-19. Each CDR3 is given with its conserved first and last residue. D genes are given only for firm matches. Clone size is shown for a subset of rows, as once, few, many or a class of expanded clone.

TRBJ2-5 | . | TRBD2 | TRBV11-2 | TGTGCCAGCAGCTTAGTACTAGCTAGCGGGGGGGCCTGGGAGACCCAGTACTTC | CASSLVLASGGAWETQYF
TRBJ1-5 | . | . | TRBV28 | TGTGCCAGCAGTTCCTCGGGGGATAAAAGCAATCAGCCCCAGCATTTT | CASSSSGDKSNQPQHF
TRBJ1-1 | . | . | TRBV14 | TGTGCCAGCAGCCGGACAAACACTGAAGCTTTCTTT | CASSRTNTEAFF
TRBJ2-1 | . | TRBD2 | TRBV4-1 | TGCGCCAGCAGCGAAACGGGGGGGTATGAGCAGTTCTTC | CASSETGGYEQFF
TRBJ1-6 | . | . | TRBV14 | TGTGCCAGCAGCCCGACAGTGGGTGGCAATTCACCCCTCCACTTT | CASSPTVGGNSPLHF
TRBJ2-2 | . | TRBD1 | TRBV27 | TGTGCCAGCAGTTTGGGACAGTCGAACACCGGGGAGCTGTTTTTT | CASSLGQSNTGELFF
TRBJ2-7 | . | . | TRBV7-6 | TGTGCCAGCAGCTCCGAGAGAGGTGAGATCCACGAGCAGTACTTC | CASSSERGEIHEQYF
TRBJ1-5 | . | TRBD1 | TRBV5-4 | TGTGCCAGCAGCTTGGGGGGACAGGCCAGGGATCAGCCCCAGCATTTT | CASSLGGQARDQPQHF
TRBJ2-1 | . | . | TRBV24-1 | TGTGCCACCAAAAGACAGGATGGGTCCTACAATGAGCAGTTCTTC | CATKRQDGSYNEQFF
TRBJ2-1 | . | . | TRBV6-2/TRBV6-3 | TGTGCCAGCAGTTACCGGCGCGGATCCCTCGAGCAGTTCTTC | CASSYRRGSLEQFF
TRBJ2-5 | . | TRBD1 | TRBV25-1 | TGTGCCAGCAGTATCAGGACGGACAGGGGGCGGGAGACCCAGTACTTC | CASSIRTDRGRETQYF
TRBJ2-1 | . | TRBD1 | TRBV19 | TGTGCCAGTAGTCTTACAGGGGCAGACTACAATGAGCAGTTCTTC | CASSLTGADYNEQFF
TRBJ2-2 | . | TRBD1 | TRBV6-2/TRBV6-3 | TGTGCCAGCAGTACAACTCCGGGACAGGGGTTGTCCGGGGAGCTGTTTTTT | CASSTTPGQGLSGELFF
TRBJ2-1 | . | TRBD2 | TRBV5-5 | TGTGCCAGCAGCTCCGTGGTAGCGGGGTTGGGTGAGCAGTTCTTC | CASSSVVAGLGEQFF
TRBJ1-5 | . | . | TRBV15 | TGTGCCACCAGCAGTAGGCAGGTTTATAGCAATCAGCCCCAGCATTTT | CATSSRQVYSNQPQHF
TRBJ1-2 | . | . | TRBV28 | TGTGCCAGCAGTTCCGCGACCCACCGACAGGATACCTATGGCTACACCTTC | CASSSATHRQDTYGYTF
TRBJ2-3 | . | TRBD2 | TRBV18 | TGTGCCAGCTCACCAGAAGTACGGGGGGGCAAGTCAGATACGCAGTATTTT | CASSPEVRGGKSDTQYF
TRBJ2-7 | . | . | TRBV15 | TGTGCCACCAGCAGAGAGTTGCGATACGAGCAGTACTTC | CATSRELRYEQYF
TRBJ2-3 | . | TRBD2 | TRBV10-3 | TGTGCCATCAGTGAGAACCTAGCGGGGTCGGATACGCAGTATTTT | CAISENLAGSDTQYF
TRBJ2-4 | . | TRBD2 | TRBV5-6 | TGTGCCAGCAGCTTGGCCGGGACTACCCTAGCCAAAAACATTCAGTACTTC | CASSLAGTTLAKNIQYF
TRBJ2-3 | . | TRBD2 | TRBV5-4 | TGTGCCAGCAGCGCCAGACTAGCGGGGGGAGTAGATACGCAGTATTTT | CASSARLAGGVDTQYF
TRBJ2-1 | . | TRBD2 | TRBV7-8 | TGTGCCAGCAGCTTTACTAGCGGGGTAGCTTCCAATGAGCAGTTCTTC | CASSFTSGVASNEQFF
TRBJ2-2 | . | . | TRBV5-1 | TGCGCCAGCAATGAGGGCCCGGCCACCGGGGAGCTGTTTTTT | CASNEGPATGELFF
TRBJ2-1 | . | TRBD2 | TRBV7-3 | TGTGCCAGCAGCCACGGCGGGGGGGCCTCACGCGAGCAGTTCTTC | CASSHGGGASREQFF
TRBJ2-6 | . | . | TRBV7-3 | TGTGCCAGCAGCTTAACGCCAGACAGCTCTGGGGCCAACGTCCTGACTTTC | CASSLTPDSSGANVLTF
TRBJ2-5 | . | . | TRBV7-9 | TGTGCCAGCAGCTTTCTGGGCAGGGAAGAGACCCAGTACTTC | CASSFLGREETQYF
TRBJ1-4 | . | . | TRBV7-2 | TGTGCCAGCAGCGCAGGCGGGCAATTCCATGAAAAACTGTTTTTT | CASSAGGQFHEKLFF
TRBJ2-1 | . | TRBD1 | TRBV11-3 | TGTGCCAGCAGCTTGGGACAGGGGGTTGTAGAGGACAATGAGCAGTTCTTC | CASSLGQGVVEDNEQFF
TRBJ2-7 | . | . | TRBV28 | TGTGCCAGCTTCGGACAGATGAGCTCCTACGAGCAGTACTTC | CASFGQMSSYEQYF
TRBJ2-7 | . | TRBD2 | TRBV7-6 | TGTGCCAGCAGCTCCCTAGCGGGGGGTTCCGGCGAGCAGTACTTC | CASSSLAGGSGEQYF
TRBJ2-7 | . | . | TRBV4-1 | TGCGCCAGCAGCCAAGATGGGGCGGAGAGCTCCTACGAGCAGTACTTC | CASSQDGAESSYEQYF
TRBJ2-1 | . | . | TRBV10-2 | TGCGCCGGAAAACTAGGGAATGAGCAGTTCTTC | CAGKLGNEQFF
TRBJ2-1 | few | . | TRBV7-9 | TGTGCCAGCAGCTCGTTCGATGAGCAGTTCTTC | CASSSFDEQFF
TRBJ1-6 | . | . | TRBV2 | TGTGCCAGCAGTGAAGTGAGTAATTCACCCCTCCACTTT | CASSEVSNSPLHF
TRBJ2-1 | once | . | TRBV5-1 | TGCGCCAGCAGCTTGGTTGCGGGGTTCTATGAGCAGTTCTTC | CASSLVAGFYEQFF
TRBJ1-1 | . | . | TRBV5-1 | TGCGCCAGCTCGCCGGGGGGAACACTGGGAGCTTTCTTT | CASSPGGTLGAFF
TRBJ1-2 | . | TRBD1 | TRBV5-5 | TGTGCCAGCAGCCCGACAGGGGCACCCAATAACTATGGCTACACCTTC | CASSPTGAPNNYGYTF
TRBJ2-3 | . | TRBD2 | TRBV11-2 | TGTGCCAGCAGCTCCCCTGGGGGGGGACTTCGAGATACGCAGTATTTT | CASSSPGGGLRDTQYF
TRBJ1-5 | . | . | TRBV6-1 | TGTGCCAGCAGTGAAGCGCCGGAGGGAAATCAGCCCCAGCATTTT | CASSEAPEGNQPQHF
TRBJ1-2 | . | TRBD1 | TRBV15 | TGTGCCACCTCCGGGGGACAGAACTATGGCTACACCTTC | CATSGGQNYGYTF
TRBJ2-7 | . | TRBD1 | TRBV5-6 | TGTGCCAGCAGCCAGGACAGGTCCTACGAGCAGTACTTC | CASSQDRSYEQYF
TRBJ2-5 | . | TRBD2 | TRBV19 | TGTGCCAGTAGTGGGGGACTAGCTCAAGAGACCCAGTACTTC | CASSGGLAQETQYF
TRBJ1-3 | . | TRBD1 | TRBV7-8 | TGTGCCAGCAGCTTAGGAAGGGGGCCGGGAAACACCATATATTTT | CASSLGRGPGNTIYF
TRBJ1-2 | once | . | TRBV25-1 | TGTGCCAGCAGTGAATTGTCAGAAGCTAACTATGGCTACACCTTC | CASSELSEANYGYTF
TRBJ1-2 | . | . | TRBV2 | TGTGCCAGCAGGAGGGGGGGGTCAACTAACTATGGCTACACCTTC | CASRRGGSTNYGYTF